This TCR beta chain was identified during a study of molecular identifiers for immune sequencing clone quantification. CDR1 and CDR2 (germline): SGHDN, FVKESK. With 1 base clipped from V and 5 bases from J, the junction kept 6 bases outside the gene matches. The CDR3 is made up of 15 amino acids. The sample holds a few counts of this clonotype. From the PCR reads, TCRdb called clonotypes with MiXCR, one entry per CDR3 protein. The table has about 320,000 distinct CDR3 sequences, under 25% seen once; the top ten hold roughly 0.7%. The sample taken for sequencing was naive CD8+ T cells from blood, with Jurkat cell RNA spiked in. Subset specified: FACS-sorted CD8+CD4-CCR7+CD45RA+ naive T cells. The V call is TRBV14, the J call TRBJ2-3; the match to TRBD1 covers 7 bases. This sequence originates from a human donor in good health. Some libraries in this study had Jurkat cell RNA spiked in. CDR3 nucleotides: TGTGCCAGCAGCCAAGTACAGGGGTTGGGAGATACGCAGTATTTT. It codes for CASSQVQGLGDTQYF.